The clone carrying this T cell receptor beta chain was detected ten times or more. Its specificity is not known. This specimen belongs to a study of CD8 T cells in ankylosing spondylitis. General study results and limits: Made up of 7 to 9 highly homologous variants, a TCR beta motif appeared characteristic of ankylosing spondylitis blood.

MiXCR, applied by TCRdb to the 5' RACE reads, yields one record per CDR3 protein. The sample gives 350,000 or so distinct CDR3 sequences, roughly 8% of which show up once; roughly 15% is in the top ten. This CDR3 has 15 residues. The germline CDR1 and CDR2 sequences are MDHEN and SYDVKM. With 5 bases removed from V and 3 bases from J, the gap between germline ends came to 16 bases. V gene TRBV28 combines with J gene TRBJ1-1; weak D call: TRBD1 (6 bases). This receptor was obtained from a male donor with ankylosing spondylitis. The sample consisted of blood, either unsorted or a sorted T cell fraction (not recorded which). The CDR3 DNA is TGTGCCAGCAGTCCCACAGGGTATCGCGACACTGAAGCTTTCTTT. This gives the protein CASSPTGYRDTEAFF.